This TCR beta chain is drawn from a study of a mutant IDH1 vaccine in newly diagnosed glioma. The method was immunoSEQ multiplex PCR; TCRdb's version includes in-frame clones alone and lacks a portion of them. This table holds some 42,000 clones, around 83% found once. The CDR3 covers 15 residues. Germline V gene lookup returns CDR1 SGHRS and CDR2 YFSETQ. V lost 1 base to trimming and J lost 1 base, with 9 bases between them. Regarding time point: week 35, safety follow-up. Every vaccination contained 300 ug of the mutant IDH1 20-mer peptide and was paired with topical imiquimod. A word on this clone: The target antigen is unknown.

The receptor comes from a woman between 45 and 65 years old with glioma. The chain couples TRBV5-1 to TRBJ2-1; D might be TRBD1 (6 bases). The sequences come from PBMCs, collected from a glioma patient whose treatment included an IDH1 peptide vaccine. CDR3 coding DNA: TGCGCCAGCAGCTTGAGCCAGGGGTCCTACAATGAGCAGTTCTTC. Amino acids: CASSLSQGSYNEQFF.